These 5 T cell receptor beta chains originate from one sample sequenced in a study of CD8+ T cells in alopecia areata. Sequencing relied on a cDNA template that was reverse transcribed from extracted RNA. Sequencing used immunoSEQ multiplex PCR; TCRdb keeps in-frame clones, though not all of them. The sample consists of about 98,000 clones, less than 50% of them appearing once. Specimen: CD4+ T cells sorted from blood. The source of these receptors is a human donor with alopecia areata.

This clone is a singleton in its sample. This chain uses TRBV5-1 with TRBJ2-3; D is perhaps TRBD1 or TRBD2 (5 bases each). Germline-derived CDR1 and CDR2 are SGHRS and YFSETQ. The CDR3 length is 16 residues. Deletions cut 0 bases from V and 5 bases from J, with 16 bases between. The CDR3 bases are TGCGCCAGCAGCTTGGACGCCGTGGGGACCGGAGATACGCAGTATTTT. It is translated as CASSLDAVGTGDTQYF.

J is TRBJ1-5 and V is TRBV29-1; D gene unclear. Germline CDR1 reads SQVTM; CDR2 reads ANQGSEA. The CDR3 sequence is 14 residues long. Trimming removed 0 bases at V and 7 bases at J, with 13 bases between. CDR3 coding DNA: TGCAGCGTTGAAGAGGGAGGGAAGGGCCAGCCCCAGCATTTT. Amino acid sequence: CSVEEGGKGQPQHF.

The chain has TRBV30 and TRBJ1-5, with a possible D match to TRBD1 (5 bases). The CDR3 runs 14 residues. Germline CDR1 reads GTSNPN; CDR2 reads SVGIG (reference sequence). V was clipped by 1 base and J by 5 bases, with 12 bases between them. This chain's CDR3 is CAWSDDQGDQPQHF. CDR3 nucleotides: TGTGCCTGGAGTGACGATCAGGGAGATCAGCCCCAGCATTTT.

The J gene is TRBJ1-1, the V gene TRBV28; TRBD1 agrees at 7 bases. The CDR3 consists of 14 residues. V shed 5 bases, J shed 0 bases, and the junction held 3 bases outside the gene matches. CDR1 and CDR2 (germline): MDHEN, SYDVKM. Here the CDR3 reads CASSHRGLNTEAFF. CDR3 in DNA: TGTGCCAGCAGTCACAGGGGCTTGAACACTGAAGCTTTCTTT.

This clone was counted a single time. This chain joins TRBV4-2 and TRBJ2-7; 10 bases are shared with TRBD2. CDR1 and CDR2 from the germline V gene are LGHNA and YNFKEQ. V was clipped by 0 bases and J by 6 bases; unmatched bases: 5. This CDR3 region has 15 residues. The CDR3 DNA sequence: TGTGCCAGCAGCCAAGAGCTAGCGGGAGTGGGCGAGCAGTACTTC. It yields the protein CASSQELAGVGEQYF.